Each of the 27 T cell receptor beta chains below was sequenced from the same sample in a study of T cell responses to AZD1222 COVID-19 vaccine. Sequencing was performed with immunoSEQ multiplex PCR; in TCRdb, only in-frame clones are kept and a portion is missing. Here the sample spans 120,000 or so clones, about 88% being singletons. Sequencing was performed on peripheral blood, taken on day 0 of AZD1222 vaccination. Receptors originate from an adult in good health.

This chain connects TRBV2 to TRBJ2-7, with D tentatively TRBD1 or TRBD2 (6 bases each). V shed 6 bases and J shed 3 bases, with 21 bases lying between them. Germline assignment: CDR1 SNHLY and CDR2 FYNNEI. This CDR3 is built from 16 residues. CDR3 bases: TGTGCCAGCAGCCACGGGACTCCAAGAGGGGGCTACGAGCAGTACTTC. It is translated as CASSHGTPRGGYEQYF. Looking up the rest from reference TRBV2 and TRBJ2-7 gives the full variable domain: EPEVTQTPSHQVTQMGQEVILRCVPISNHLYFYWYRQILGQKVEFLVSFYNNEISEKSEIFDDQFSVERPDGSNFTLKIRSTKLEDSAMYFCASSHGTPRGGYEQYFGPGTRLTVT.

For this clone: Other DNA sequences within the sample encode an identical CDR3. J is TRBJ2-7 and V is TRBV19; 8 nucleotides line up with TRBD2. This CDR3 spans 14 amino acids. After removal of 3 bases from V and 3 bases from J, the junction contained 4 bases not matched to a gene. Germline V gene sequence: CDR1 LNHDA, CDR2 SQIVND (reference sequence). Here the CDR3 DNA reads TGTGCCAGTAGTATCGGGGGGGCTAGCTACGAGCAGTACTTC. Translating gives CASSIGGASYEQYF.

V and J are TRBV11-2 and TRBJ2-3, with D possibly being TRBD2 (6 bases). The CDR3 extends over 17 amino acids. V was clipped by 5 bases and J by 0 bases, with 18 bases between them. Looked up from germline, CDR1 is SGHAT and CDR2 is FQNNGV. The CDR3 DNA sequence: TGTGCCAGCAGCCAGGGACTCTGGACCGCTAGCACAGATACGCAGTATTTT. This translates into CASSQGLWTASTDTQYF.

The chain is built from TRBV4-1 and TRBJ1-1; D is unclear. The V end lost 4 bases, the J end lost 1 base, and 4 bases lay between the germline ends. Germline V gives CDR1 MGHRA, CDR2 YSYEKL. The CDR3 consists of 12 residues. The CDR3 protein is CASSRQNTEAFF. The CDR3 DNA sequence: TGCGCCAGCAGCCGTCAGAACACTGAAGCTTTCTTT.

This chain links TRBV4-2 with TRBJ1-5, with D unresolved. The CDR3 totals 15 residues. The V end was cut by 0 bases, the J end by 2 bases, with 8 bases between. Germline-derived CDR1 and CDR2 are LGHNA and YNFKEQ. CDR3 nucleotide sequence: TGTGCCAGCAGCCAAGAAGGAAGTGGCAATCAGCCCCAGCATTTT. It encodes CASSQEGSGNQPQHF.

The chain couples TRBV5-8 to TRBJ2-3; 7 bases align to TRBD1. This CDR3 has 16 amino acids. The germline CDR1 and CDR2 sequences are SGHTS and YDEGEE. V dropped 4 bases and J dropped 0; count of bases not matched to a gene: 8. CDR3 in DNA: TGTGCCAGCAGCGTGGGGGACAGCTCTAGCACAGATACGCAGTATTTT. This encodes CASSVGDSSSTDTQYF.

The chain couples TRBV12-3 or TRBV12-4 to TRBJ2-7, with 7 positions matching TRBD1. CDR3 length: 13 amino acids. V lost 3 bases to trimming and J lost 4 bases; unmatched junction nucleotides: 3. CDR3 protein: CASSFQQGYEQYF. The CDR3 DNA is TGTGCCAGCAGTTTTCAACAGGGGTACGAGCAGTACTTC.

J is TRBJ1-2 and V is TRBV5-5; 7 bases are a match to TRBD1. The CDR3 runs 13 residues. The germline gives CDR1 SGHKS, CDR2 YYEKEE (reference sequence). V lost 4 bases and J lost 7; bases outside the gene matches: 7. The CDR3, as DNA: TGTGCCAGCAGCGCGGACAGGAAAACTGGCTACACCTTC. Translation: CASSADRKTGYTF.

The genes are TRBV5-1 and TRBJ1-1; D might be TRBD1 (5 bases). The V gene's germline CDR1 is SGHRS and CDR2 YFSETQ. The V and J ends lost 4 bases and 6 bases respectively, with 16 bases between them. CDR3 length: 14 residues. CDR3 loop: CASSPEGERAEAFF. In DNA, the CDR3 is TGCGCCAGCAGCCCCGAAGGGGAGCGGGCTGAAGCTTTCTTT.

The V and J genes are TRBV3-1 (or the pseudogene TRBV3-2) and TRBJ2-1, with 9 bases aligning to TRBD2. In germline, CDR1 is LGHDT, CDR2 YNNKEL (reference sequence). V lost 6 bases to trimming and J lost 0 bases; unmatched junction nucleotides: 9. This CDR3 spans 17 amino acids. The CDR3 bases are TGTGCCAGCAGTCCAGGACTAGCGCGCCACTCCTACAATGAGCAGTTCTTC. It yields the protein CASSPGLARHSYNEQFF.

V usage is TRBV5-1 and J usage is TRBJ1-1; D call uncertain. Germline V gene lookup returns CDR1 SGHRS and CDR2 YFSETQ. This CDR3 is built from 13 residues. V was shortened by 0 bases and J by 0 bases, with 3 bases between the two germline ends. The CDR3 protein is CASSLALNTEAFF. CDR3 nucleotide sequence: TGCGCCAGCAGCTTGGCGTTGAACACTGAAGCTTTCTTT.

The genes are TRBV10-2 and TRBJ2-1; tentatively, D is TRBD2 (6 bases). Germline CDR1 is WSHSY and CDR2 is SAAADI. Trimming shortened V by 3 bases and J by 8 bases, and 14 bases separated the two germline ends. The CDR3 contains 14 residues. The CDR3 sequence is CASSDGGFWDEQFF. DNA for the CDR3: TGCGCCAGCAGTGATGGAGGGTTTTGGGATGAGCAGTTCTTC.

The chain joins TRBV19 to TRBJ1-3; D remains ambiguous. The CDR3 is made up of 13 amino acids. Germline CDR1 and CDR2: LNHDA and SQIVND (reference sequence). Trimming removed 10 bases at V and 3 bases at J, with 13 bases between. The CDR3 DNA reads as TGTGCCACGATCAGACAAGGTGGAAACACCATATATTTT. It specifies CATIRQGGNTIYF.

This clone has just one count. The J gene is TRBJ1-2, the V gene TRBV7-9; no clear D gene. Deletions cut 5 bases from V and 5 bases from J, with 15 bases between. The germline gives CDR1 SEHNR, CDR2 FQNEAQ (reference sequence). The CDR3 has 14 amino acids. The CDR3 DNA follows: TGTGCCAGCAGCCCAGACGGGAGTCTTTATGGCTACACCTTC. It specifies CASSPDGSLYGYTF. The whole variable domain, remainder taken from reference TRBV7-9 and TRBJ1-2, is DTGVSQNPRHKITKRGQNVTFRCDPISEHNRLYWYRQTLGQGPEFLTYFQNEAQLEKSRLLSDRFSAERPKGSFSTLEIQRTEQGDSAMYLCASSPDGSLYGYTFGSGTRLTVV.

This clone was seen a single time. The chain joins TRBV27 to TRBJ2-5; 13 nucleotides agree with TRBD2. With V trimmed by 4 bases and J by 1 base, 3 bases remained unmatched. CDR1 and CDR2 (germline): MNHEY, SMNVEV (reference sequence). The CDR3 has 16 residues. CDR3 amino acids: CASSWTSGGPQETQYF. The CDR3, as DNA: TGTGCCAGCAGTTGGACTAGCGGGGGCCCCCAAGAGACCCAGTACTTC.

V and J are TRBV9 and TRBJ1-2; D not certain. There are 13 residues in the CDR3. Per the germline V gene, CDR1 is SGDLS and CDR2 is YYNGEE. Deletions cut 0 bases from V and 4 bases from J, with 7 bases between. The CDR3 nucleotides are TGTGCCAGCAGCGTAGAGGTCAGCTATGGCTACACCTTC. It encodes CASSVEVSYGYTF.

This chain joins TRBV24-1 and TRBJ1-2; 8 nucleotides agree with TRBD1. Germline CDR1 reads KGHDR; CDR2 reads SFDVKD. This CDR3 comprises 16 residues. Trimming removed 5 bases from V and 3 bases from J; junction bases left unmatched: 10. The CDR3 nucleotides are TGTGCCACCAGTGGAGAACTAGGACAGGGATACTATGGCTACACCTTC. Protein: CATSGELGQGYYGYTF.

V is TRBV24-1 and J is TRBJ1-5, with D maybe TRBD1 (5 bases). CDR3 length equals 15 residues. The V end was cut by 3 bases, the J end by 2 bases, with 10 bases between. The germline CDR1 and CDR2 sequences are KGHDR and SFDVKD. The CDR3 loop is CATSDPRDGNQPQHF. In DNA, the CDR3 is TGTGCCACCAGTGATCCGCGGGACGGCAATCAGCCCCAGCATTTT.

The chain combines TRBV9 with TRBJ1-2; D remains ambiguous. Germline CDR1 SGDLS, CDR2 YYNGEE. Trimming removed 0 bases at V and 10 bases at J, with 16 bases between. The CDR3 is 14 residues long. The CDR3 sequence: CASSVGSGGQYYTF. As DNA, the CDR3 is TGTGCCAGCAGCGTAGGATCGGGCGGGCAATACTACACCTTC.

The chain uses TRBV6-5 and TRBJ1-6; possibly TRBD1 for D (6 bases). The CDR3 runs to 14 residues. CDR1 is MNHEY and CDR2 is SVGAGI in the germline V gene. The V end lost 7 bases, the J end lost 8 bases, and 15 bases lay between the germline ends. CDR3: CASNPQGTDSPLHF. In nucleotides, the CDR3 is TGTGCCAGCAATCCCCAGGGGACGGATTCACCCCTCCACTTT.

The chain recombines TRBV24-1 with TRBJ2-1; possible D gene TRBD2, 6 bases. Germline loops: CDR1 KGHDR, CDR2 SFDVKD. The V gene lost 4 bases and the J gene lost 13 bases, with 13 bases spanning the gap. The length of the CDR3 is 12 residues. For the CDR3, the DNA is TGTGCCACCAGTGACGGCGGGACTCCTCAGTTCTTC. It yields the protein CATSDGGTPQFF.

The CDR3 DNA reads TGTGCCAGCAGTGAGGAGGGGACACCAACCGGGGAGCTGTTTTTT. This codes for CASSEEGTPTGELFF. The rearrangement uses TRBV2 and TRBJ2-2, with D possibly called TRBD1 or TRBD2 (6 bases each). Germline-derived CDR1 and CDR2 are SNHLY and FYNNEI. This CDR3 is 15 amino acids long. V gave up 3 bases and J gave up 5 bases, with 13 bases separating them. Looking up the rest from reference TRBV2 and TRBJ2-2 gives the full variable domain: EPEVTQTPSHQVTQMGQEVILRCVPISNHLYFYWYRQILGQKVEFLVSFYNNEISEKSEIFDDQFSVERPDGSNFTLKIRSTKLEDSAMYFCASSEEGTPTGELFFGEGSRLTVL.

This chain joins TRBV7-8 and TRBJ1-5; no clear D gene. Germline V gene data show CDR1 as SGHVS and CDR2 as FQNEAQ. V was pared by 2 bases and J by 4 bases, with 18 bases between. The CDR3 runs 17 residues. CDR3 protein: CASSLIVGHVANQPQHF. CDR3 bases: TGTGCCAGCAGCTTAATAGTAGGCCACGTGGCGAATCAGCCCCAGCATTTT.

The CDR3 here is CASSLTNPSSYEQYF. The CDR3, as DNA: TGCGCCAGCAGCTTGACGAACCCCAGCTCCTACGAGCAGTACTTC. The chain joins TRBV5-1 to TRBJ2-7; no definite D call. The germline V and J ends were trimmed by 1 base and 0 bases, with 11 bases remaining between them. From germline, CDR1 is SGHRS and CDR2 YFSETQ. This CDR3 contains 15 residues.

This clone was seen only once. This chain uses TRBV6-5 with TRBJ1-1; TRBD1 matches 7 bases. This CDR3 contains 14 residues. In germline, CDR1 is MNHEY, CDR2 SVGAGI. Trimming at V came to 7 bases and at J to 0 bases, leaving 5 bases not matched to a gene. The CDR3 coding sequence is TGTGCCAGCATTGCGACAGGGCTGAACACTGAAGCTTTCTTT. Protein: CASIATGLNTEAFF.

This chain connects TRBV13 to TRBJ1-1, with TRBD1 matching over 12 bases. Germline trimming cut 6 bases from V and 3 bases from J; bases unmatched to any gene: 5. The CDR3 consists of 15 residues. Germline values: CDR1 PRHDT, CDR2 FYEKMQ (reference sequence). CDR3 coding DNA: TGTGCCAGCAGACCGGGACAGGGGGCTTACACTGAAGCTTTCTTT. Translation: CASRPGQGAYTEAFF.

V and J are TRBV19 and TRBJ2-7, with D possibly called TRBD1 or TRBD2 (6 bases each). This CDR3 spans 14 amino acids. Germline CDR1 and CDR2: LNHDA and SQIVND (reference sequence). V was clipped by 5 bases and J by 5 bases, with 16 bases between them. In DNA form, the CDR3 reads TGTGCCAGTAGTTATGGGGGGCGCAGGAACGAGCAGTACTTC. It codes for CASSYGGRRNEQYF.